Listed below are T cell receptor beta chains from one sample, sequenced in a study of T cell responses to AZD1222 COVID-19 vaccine. Using immunoSEQ multiplex PCR, the repertoire was profiled, and TCRdb retains in-frame clones only, with some absent. The sample contains roughly 200,000 clones, around 94% of which appear only once. This specimen consisted of peripheral blood, obtained 28 days after the second dose of the MenACWY control vaccine. These receptors were taken from an adult who received the MenACWY meningococcal vaccine as a control. CDR3s include the opening cysteine and the closing phenylalanine or tryptophan. The order of the fields is D gene, J gene, clone size, V gene, CDR3 protein, CDR3 DNA. The D gene is left open where the match is weak. Size values are once, few and many counts, or a class for expanded clones, and some rows have none.

d_gene: .
j_gene: TRBJ1-6
abundance: .
v_gene: TRBV27
CDR3aa: CASSLGDNGSPLHF
CDR3nt: TGTGCCAGCAGTTTAGGGGACAATGGTTCACCCCTCCACTTT

d_gene: .
j_gene: TRBJ2-1
abundance: .
v_gene: TRBV3-1/TRBV3-2
CDR3aa: CASSQVSGSSYNEQFF
CDR3nt: TGTGCCAGCAGCCAAGTGTCGGGGAGCTCCTACAATGAGCAGTTCTTC

d_gene: .
j_gene: TRBJ2-3
abundance: .
v_gene: TRBV3-1/TRBV3-2
CDR3aa: CASSLHGAWGPDTQYF
CDR3nt: TGTGCCAGCAGCCTTCACGGAGCGTGGGGTCCAGATACGCAGTATTTT

d_gene: .
j_gene: TRBJ2-5
abundance: .
v_gene: TRBV7-9
CDR3aa: CASSDRWGETQYF
CDR3nt: TGTGCCAGCAGCGACCGGTGGGGTGAGACCCAGTACTTC

d_gene: TRBD2
j_gene: TRBJ2-7
abundance: .
v_gene: TRBV29-1
CDR3aa: CSVGHDGTSGNYEQYF
CDR3nt: TGCAGCGTTGGACACGATGGGACTAGCGGGAACTACGAGCAGTACTTC

d_gene: .
j_gene: TRBJ2-7
abundance: .
v_gene: TRBV7-9
CDR3aa: CASSLITDSYEQYF
CDR3nt: TGTGCCAGCAGTCTTATAACTGATTCCTACGAGCAGTACTTC

d_gene: .
j_gene: TRBJ1-1
abundance: .
v_gene: TRBV7-2
CDR3aa: CASSFYMNTEAFF
CDR3nt: TGTGCCAGCAGCTTCTACATGAACACTGAAGCTTTCTTT

d_gene: .
j_gene: TRBJ1-1
abundance: .
v_gene: TRBV28
CDR3aa: CASRDLNTEAFF
CDR3nt: TGTGCCAGCCGGGATTTGAACACTGAAGCTTTCTTT

d_gene: TRBD1
j_gene: TRBJ1-4
abundance: once
v_gene: TRBV9
CDR3aa: CASSQQDRANEKLFF
CDR3nt: TGTGCCAGCAGTCAACAGGACAGGGCGAATGAAAAACTGTTTTTT

d_gene: .
j_gene: TRBJ1-2
abundance: .
v_gene: TRBV6-1
CDR3aa: CASSPEAGGYTF
CDR3nt: TGTGCCAGCAGTCCGGAGGCGGGTGGCTACACCTTC

d_gene: .
j_gene: TRBJ1-4
abundance: .
v_gene: TRBV2
CDR3aa: CASSADRLLGKLFF
CDR3nt: TGTGCCAGCAGTGCCGACAGGCTGTTAGGAAAACTGTTTTTT

d_gene: .
j_gene: TRBJ2-1
abundance: once
v_gene: TRBV3-1/TRBV3-2
CDR3aa: CASSATSISSNEQFF
CDR3nt: TGTGCCAGCAGCGCAACTAGCATCTCTAGCAATGAGCAGTTCTTC

d_gene: TRBD1
j_gene: TRBJ2-2
abundance: .
v_gene: TRBV5-6
CDR3aa: CASSLAGGAVGELFF
CDR3nt: TGTGCCAGCAGCTTGGCAGGGGGCGCCGTCGGGGAGCTGTTTTTT

d_gene: .
j_gene: TRBJ1-3
abundance: .
v_gene: TRBV19
CDR3aa: CASTETGFGNTIYF
CDR3nt: TGTGCCAGTACCGAAACAGGGTTTGGAAACACCATATATTTT

d_gene: TRBD2
j_gene: TRBJ2-4
abundance: .
v_gene: TRBV9
CDR3aa: CASSGTVAGGPLVQYF
CDR3nt: TGTGCCAGCAGCGGAACTGTAGCGGGAGGGCCTTTAGTTCAGTACTTC

d_gene: TRBD1
j_gene: TRBJ1-1
abundance: once
v_gene: TRBV5-5
CDR3aa: CASSPDPGGQAEAFF
CDR3nt: TGTGCCAGCAGCCCGGACCCAGGGGGTCAAGCTGAAGCTTTCTTT

d_gene: .
j_gene: TRBJ1-1
abundance: .
v_gene: TRBV2
CDR3aa: CAKQNPTTSEAFF
CDR3nt: TGTGCCAAACAAAACCCAACAACTTCCGAGGCTTTCTTT

d_gene: .
j_gene: TRBJ2-2
abundance: .
v_gene: TRBV27
CDR3aa: CASSPRAGELFF
CDR3nt: TGTGCCAGCAGTCCCCGGGCCGGGGAGCTGTTTTTT

d_gene: TRBD2
j_gene: TRBJ2-7
abundance: .
v_gene: TRBV28
CDR3aa: CASSLGGDSYEQYF
CDR3nt: TGTGCCAGCAGTCTGGGGGGGGACTCCTACGAGCAGTACTTC

d_gene: TRBD1
j_gene: TRBJ2-7
abundance: .
v_gene: TRBV27
CDR3aa: CASSRGQAYEQYF
CDR3nt: TGTGCCAGCAGTCGCGGACAGGCCTACGAGCAGTACTTC

d_gene: TRBD1
j_gene: TRBJ1-4
abundance: .
v_gene: TRBV12-3/TRBV12-4
CDR3aa: CASSSEQGEKLFF
CDR3nt: TGTGCCAGCAGTTCCGAACAGGGGGAAAAACTGTTTTTT

d_gene: TRBD2
j_gene: TRBJ2-7
abundance: .
v_gene: TRBV19
CDR3aa: CASSKRESTYEQYF
CDR3nt: TGTGCCAGTAGCAAGCGGGAGTCGACCTACGAGCAGTACTTC

d_gene: .
j_gene: TRBJ1-1
abundance: .
v_gene: TRBV28
CDR3aa: CASSSSVNTEAFF
CDR3nt: TGTGCCAGCAGTTCCTCAGTTAACACTGAAGCTTTCTTT

d_gene: .
j_gene: TRBJ2-7
abundance: .
v_gene: TRBV21-1
CDR3aa: CASSKARGRYEQYF
CDR3nt: TGTGCCAGCAGCAAAGCACGGGGTAGGTACGAGCAGTACTTC

d_gene: TRBD2
j_gene: TRBJ2-3
abundance: .
v_gene: TRBV27
CDR3aa: CASSSGLAGVSDTQYF
CDR3nt: TGTGCCAGCAGTTCGGGACTAGCGGGGGTTTCAGATACGCAGTATTTT

d_gene: TRBD2
j_gene: TRBJ2-1
abundance: .
v_gene: TRBV27
CDR3aa: CASSFLLAGGHEQFF
CDR3nt: TGTGCCAGCAGTTTTCTACTAGCGGGAGGCCACGAGCAGTTCTTC

d_gene: .
j_gene: TRBJ1-1
abundance: .
v_gene: TRBV19
CDR3aa: CASRRQGLKAEAFF
CDR3nt: TGTGCCAGTAGAAGGCAGGGACTCAAGGCTGAAGCTTTCTTT

d_gene: .
j_gene: TRBJ2-5
abundance: .
v_gene: TRBV7-2
CDR3aa: CASSSWIRETQYF
CDR3nt: TGTGCCAGCAGCTCGTGGATACGAGAGACCCAGTACTTC

d_gene: .
j_gene: TRBJ1-5
abundance: .
v_gene: TRBV9
CDR3aa: CASSVTGSANQPQHF
CDR3nt: TGTGCCAGCAGCGTAACGGGGTCTGCCAATCAGCCCCAGCATTTT

d_gene: TRBD2
j_gene: TRBJ2-7
abundance: .
v_gene: TRBV28
CDR3aa: CASSLYGRESSYEQYF
CDR3nt: TGTGCCAGCAGTTTATACGGGCGGGAGAGCTCCTACGAGCAGTACTTC

d_gene: TRBD1
j_gene: TRBJ1-2
abundance: .
v_gene: TRBV28
CDR3aa: CASSVDRVDYGYTF
CDR3nt: TGTGCCAGCAGTGTCGACAGGGTAGATTATGGCTACACCTTC

d_gene: .
j_gene: TRBJ1-4
abundance: .
v_gene: TRBV15
CDR3aa: CATSREPQAANEKLFF
CDR3nt: TGTGCCACCAGCAGAGAACCTCAGGCCGCTAATGAAAAACTGTTTTTT

d_gene: .
j_gene: TRBJ1-4
abundance: .
v_gene: TRBV11-2
CDR3aa: CASSDHRRLNEKLFF
CDR3nt: TGTGCCAGCAGCGACCACAGGAGACTTAACGAAAAACTGTTTTTT

d_gene: .
j_gene: TRBJ1-2
abundance: .
v_gene: TRBV5-1
CDR3aa: CASSLTPYTNYGYTF
CDR3nt: TGCGCCAGCAGCTTGACCCCCTACACGAACTATGGCTACACCTTC

d_gene: TRBD2
j_gene: TRBJ2-1
abundance: .
v_gene: TRBV10-3
CDR3aa: CAISEPTSGGHNEQFF
CDR3nt: TGTGCCATCAGTGAGCCGACTAGCGGGGGCCACAATGAGCAGTTCTTC

d_gene: TRBD2
j_gene: TRBJ2-2
abundance: .
v_gene: TRBV13
CDR3aa: CASSLGQRGGELFF
CDR3nt: TGTGCCAGCAGCTTAGGGCAGCGGGGCGGGGAGCTGTTTTTT

d_gene: .
j_gene: TRBJ1-1
abundance: .
v_gene: TRBV29-1
CDR3aa: CSVDRGGGGTEAFF
CDR3nt: TGCAGCGTTGACAGGGGAGGTGGAGGCACTGAAGCTTTCTTT

d_gene: TRBD1
j_gene: TRBJ1-2
abundance: .
v_gene: TRBV7-6
CDR3aa: CASSHGQGDGYTF
CDR3nt: TGTGCCAGCAGCCACGGACAGGGTGATGGCTACACCTTC

d_gene: .
j_gene: TRBJ1-2
abundance: .
v_gene: TRBV9
CDR3aa: CASSVEGNYGYTF
CDR3nt: TGTGCCAGCAGCGTAGAGGGGAACTATGGCTACACCTTC

d_gene: TRBD1
j_gene: TRBJ1-4
abundance: .
v_gene: TRBV14
CDR3aa: CASSQAMDRALFF
CDR3nt: TGTGCCAGCAGCCAAGCGATGGACAGGGCTCTGTTTTTT

d_gene: .
j_gene: TRBJ2-1
abundance: .
v_gene: TRBV11-1
CDR3aa: CASSKDTSEQFF
CDR3nt: TGTGCCAGCAGCAAAGACACGAGTGAGCAGTTCTTC

d_gene: TRBD2
j_gene: TRBJ2-1
abundance: once
v_gene: TRBV2
CDR3aa: CASSRLATPGNEQFF
CDR3nt: TGTGCCAGCAGCAGACTAGCAACTCCGGGGAATGAGCAGTTCTTC

d_gene: TRBD1
j_gene: TRBJ1-6
abundance: .
v_gene: TRBV4-1
CDR3aa: CASSPPTGQLNSPLHF
CDR3nt: TGCGCCAGCAGCCCCCCGACGGGACAGCTCAATTCACCCCTCCACTTT

d_gene: .
j_gene: TRBJ2-7
abundance: .
v_gene: TRBV6-1
CDR3aa: CASSEELGINEQYF
CDR3nt: TGTGCCAGCAGTGAAGAGTTGGGGATTAACGAGCAGTACTTC

d_gene: TRBD2
j_gene: TRBJ2-3
abundance: .
v_gene: TRBV5-1
CDR3aa: CASSLTSFLAGDDTDTQYF
CDR3nt: TGCGCCAGCAGCCTAACTTCGTTTCTAGCGGGAGATGACACAGATACGCAGTATTTT

d_gene: TRBD1
j_gene: TRBJ2-2
abundance: .
v_gene: TRBV30
CDR3aa: CAWSVPGQGTGELFF
CDR3nt: TGTGCCTGGAGTGTGCCCGGACAGGGAACCGGGGAGCTGTTTTTT

d_gene: TRBD2
j_gene: TRBJ2-1
abundance: .
v_gene: TRBV6-5
CDR3aa: CASSPGRSSYNEQFF
CDR3nt: TGTGCCAGCAGCCCCGGGAGGAGCTCCTACAATGAGCAGTTCTTC

d_gene: .
j_gene: TRBJ1-2
abundance: .
v_gene: TRBV7-9
CDR3aa: CASMGARLDGYTF
CDR3nt: TGTGCCAGCATGGGGGCCAGACTTGATGGCTACACCTTC

d_gene: TRBD1
j_gene: TRBJ1-2
abundance: .
v_gene: TRBV11-2
CDR3aa: CASSPTLTGVPRLGYTF
CDR3nt: TGTGCCAGCAGCCCCACCTTGACAGGGGTCCCTCGGCTTGGCTACACCTTC

d_gene: .
j_gene: TRBJ1-1
abundance: .
v_gene: TRBV5-1
CDR3aa: CASSGVTDEAFF
CDR3nt: TGCGCCAGCAGCGGCGTCACTGACGAAGCTTTCTTT

d_gene: TRBD1
j_gene: TRBJ1-2
abundance: once
v_gene: TRBV28
CDR3aa: CASSPQRVDRGDYGYTF
CDR3nt: TGTGCCAGCAGTCCACAAAGGGTGGACAGGGGCGACTATGGCTACACCTTC

d_gene: .
j_gene: TRBJ2-7
abundance: .
v_gene: TRBV18
CDR3aa: CASSDGDEQYF
CDR3nt: TGTGCCAGCTCGGACGGGGACGAGCAGTACTTC

d_gene: TRBD2
j_gene: TRBJ2-2
abundance: .
v_gene: TRBV7-9
CDR3aa: CASSAAGGDTGELFF
CDR3nt: TGTGCCAGCAGCGCAGCGGGAGGGGACACCGGGGAGCTGTTTTTT